These 5 T cell receptor beta chains originate from one sample sequenced in a study of shared clonotypes between healthy human individuals. Produced via immunoSEQ multiplex PCR; TCRdb's table is partial and in-frame only. The table has about 490,000 clones, around 79% seen once; the top ten hold approximately 12%. The sample comprised PBMCs. The receptors come from a woman in her thirties or forties in good health. Some clones in this sample may be carry-over from other donors' samples.

The CDR3 here is CASSLVWDGYTF. Written as DNA, the CDR3 is TGTGCCAGCAGCTTAGTTTGGGATGGCTACACCTTC. The chain couples TRBV7-9 to TRBJ1-2, with D unclear. This CDR3 is built from 12 residues. Germline-derived CDR1 and CDR2 are SEHNR and FQNEAQ (reference sequence). The V and J ends lost 1 base and 6 bases respectively, with 6 bases between them.

The rearrangement uses TRBV18 and TRBJ1-1; the D is unclear. The CDR3 is 14 residues long. Germline CDR1 is KGHSH and CDR2 is LQKENI. The ends were cut back, 4 bases at V and 6 bases at J, with 15 bases in the middle. CDR3 loop: CASSRGRRGSEAFF. The CDR3 DNA sequence: TGTGCCAGCTCACGCGGGCGACGGGGTTCTGAAGCTTTCTTT.

V usage is TRBV28 and J usage is TRBJ1-1; D is unresolved. The germline gives CDR1 MDHEN, CDR2 SYDVKM. Trimming removed 6 bases at V and 4 bases at J, with 9 bases between. The CDR3 extends over 12 amino acids. In DNA, the CDR3 is TGTGCCAGCAGCCAAAGTTTCACTGAAGCTTTCTTT. Residues: CASSQSFTEAFF. The complete variable domain, with remaining parts taken from reference TRBV28 and TRBJ1-1, reads DVKVTQSSRYLVKRTGEKVFLECVQDMDHENMFWYRQDPGLGLRLIYFSYDVKMKEKGDIPEGYSVSREKKERFSLILESASTNQTSMYLCASSQSFTEAFFGQGTRLTVV.

The V call is TRBV25-1, the J call TRBJ2-2; tentatively, D is TRBD2 (5 bases). CDR1 is MGHDK, CDR2 SYGVNS, per germline. The V end was cut by 0 bases, the J end by 4 bases, with 9 bases between. This CDR3 has 15 residues. CDR3 coding DNA: TGTGCCAGCAGTGAATATGGAAGCGGCACCGGGGAGCTGTTTTTT. It codes for CASSEYGSGTGELFF. The variable domain in full, completed from reference TRBV25-1 and TRBJ2-2, reads EADIYQTPRYLVIGTGKKITLECSQTMGHDKMYWYQQDPGMELHLIHYSYGVNSTEKGDLSSESTVSRIRTEHFPLTLESARPSHTSQYLCASSEYGSGTGELFFGEGSRLTVL.

The rearrangement uses TRBV11-1 and TRBJ2-5, with 11 positions matching TRBD2. The germline CDR1 and CDR2 sequences are SGHAT and FQDESV (reference sequence). After removal of 5 bases from V and 7 bases from J, the junction contained 9 bases not matched to a gene. The CDR3 has 15 amino acids. CDR3 bases: TGTGCCAGCAGCCCCCGGGGACTAGCGGTGGGGACCCAGTACTTC. Protein sequence: CASSPRGLAVGTQYF. Together with reference TRBV11-1 and TRBJ2-5, the CDR3 gives the full variable domain: EAEVAQSPRYKITEKSQAVAFWCDPISGHATLYWYRQILGQGPELLVQFQDESVVDDSQLPKDRFSAERLKGVDSTLKIQPAELGDSAMYLCASSPRGLAVGTQYFGPGTRLLVL.